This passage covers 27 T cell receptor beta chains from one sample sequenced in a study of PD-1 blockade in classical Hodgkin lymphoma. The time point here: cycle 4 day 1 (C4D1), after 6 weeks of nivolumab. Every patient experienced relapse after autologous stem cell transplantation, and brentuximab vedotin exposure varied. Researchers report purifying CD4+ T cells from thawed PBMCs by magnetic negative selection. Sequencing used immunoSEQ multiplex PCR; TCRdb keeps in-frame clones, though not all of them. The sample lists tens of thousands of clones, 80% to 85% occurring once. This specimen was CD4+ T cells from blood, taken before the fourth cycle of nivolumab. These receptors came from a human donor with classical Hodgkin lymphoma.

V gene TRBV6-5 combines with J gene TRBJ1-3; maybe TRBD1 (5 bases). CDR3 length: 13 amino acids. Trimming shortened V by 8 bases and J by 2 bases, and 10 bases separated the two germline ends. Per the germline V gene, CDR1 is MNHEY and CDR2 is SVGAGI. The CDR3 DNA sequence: TGTGCCAGCCGCAGGGTTGCTGGAAACACCATATATTTT. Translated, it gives CASRRVAGNTIYF.

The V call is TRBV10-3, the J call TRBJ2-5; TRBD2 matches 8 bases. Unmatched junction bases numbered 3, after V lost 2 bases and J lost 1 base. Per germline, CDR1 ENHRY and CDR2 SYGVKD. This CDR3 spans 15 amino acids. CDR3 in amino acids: CAISEAGTSQETQYF. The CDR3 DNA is TGTGCCATCAGTGAGGCCGGGACTAGCCAAGAGACCCAGTACTTC.

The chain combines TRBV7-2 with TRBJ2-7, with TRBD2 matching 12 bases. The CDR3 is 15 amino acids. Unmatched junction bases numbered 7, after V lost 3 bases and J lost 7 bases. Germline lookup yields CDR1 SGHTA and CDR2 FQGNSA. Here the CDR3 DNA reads TGTGCCAGCAGCTTTACGACTAGCGGGGGTTTGGAGCAGTACTTC. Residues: CASSFTTSGGLEQYF.

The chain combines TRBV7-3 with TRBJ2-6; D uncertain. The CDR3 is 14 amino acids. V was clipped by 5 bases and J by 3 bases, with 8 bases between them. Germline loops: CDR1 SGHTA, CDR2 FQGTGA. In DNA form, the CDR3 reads TGTGCCAGCAGCCCCTTTCGTGGGGCCAACGTCCTGACTTTC. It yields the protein CASSPFRGANVLTF.

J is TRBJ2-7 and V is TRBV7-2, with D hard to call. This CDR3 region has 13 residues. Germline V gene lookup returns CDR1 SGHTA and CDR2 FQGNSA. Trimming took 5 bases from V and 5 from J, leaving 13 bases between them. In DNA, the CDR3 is TGTGCCAGCAGCCGCCTTTTTAGTGACGAGCAGTACTTC. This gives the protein CASSRLFSDEQYF.

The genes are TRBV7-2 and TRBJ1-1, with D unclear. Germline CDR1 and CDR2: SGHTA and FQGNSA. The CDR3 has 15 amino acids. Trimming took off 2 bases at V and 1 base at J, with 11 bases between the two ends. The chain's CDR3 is CASSLQALTNTEAFF. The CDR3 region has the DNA TGTGCCAGCAGCTTACAGGCACTGACGAACACTGAAGCTTTCTTT.

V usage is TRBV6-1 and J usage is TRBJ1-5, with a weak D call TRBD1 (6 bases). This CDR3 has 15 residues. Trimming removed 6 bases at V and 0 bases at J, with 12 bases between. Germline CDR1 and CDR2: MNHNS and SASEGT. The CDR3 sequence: CASSPQGSSNQPQHF. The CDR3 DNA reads TGTGCCAGCAGCCCACAGGGTAGTAGCAATCAGCCCCAGCATTTT.

CDR3 nucleotide sequence: TGTGCCAGCAGCTTATCAGGGTGGACAGCCATCTCCTACGAGCAGTACTTC. Amino acid sequence: CASSLSGWTAISYEQYF. The chain links TRBV7-8 to TRBJ2-7, with D maybe TRBD1 (6 bases). CDR3 length: 17 residues. V gave up 2 bases and J gave up 0 bases, with 17 bases separating them. Germline V CDR1 and CDR2: SGHVS, FQNEAQ.

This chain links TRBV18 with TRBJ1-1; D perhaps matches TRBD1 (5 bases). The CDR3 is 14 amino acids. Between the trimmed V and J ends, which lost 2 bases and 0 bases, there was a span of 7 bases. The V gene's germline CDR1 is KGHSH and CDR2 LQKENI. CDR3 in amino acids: CASSPEGLNTEAFF. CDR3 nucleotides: TGTGCCAGCTCACCAGAGGGGCTGAACACTGAAGCTTTCTTT.

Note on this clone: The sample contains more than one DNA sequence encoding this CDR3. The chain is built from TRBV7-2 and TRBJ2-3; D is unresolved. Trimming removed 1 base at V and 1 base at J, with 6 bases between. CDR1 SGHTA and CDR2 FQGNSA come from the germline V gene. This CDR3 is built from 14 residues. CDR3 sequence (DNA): TGTGCCAGCAGCTTAGATGTAGGCACAGATACGCAGTATTTT. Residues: CASSLDVGTDTQYF.

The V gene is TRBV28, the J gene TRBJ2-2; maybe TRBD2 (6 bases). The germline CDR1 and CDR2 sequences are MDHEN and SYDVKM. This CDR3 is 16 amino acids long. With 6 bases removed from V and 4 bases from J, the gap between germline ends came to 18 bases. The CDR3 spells CASSLIADTGTGELFF. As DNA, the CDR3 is TGTGCCAGCAGCCTCATAGCGGATACGGGCACCGGGGAGCTGTTTTTT.

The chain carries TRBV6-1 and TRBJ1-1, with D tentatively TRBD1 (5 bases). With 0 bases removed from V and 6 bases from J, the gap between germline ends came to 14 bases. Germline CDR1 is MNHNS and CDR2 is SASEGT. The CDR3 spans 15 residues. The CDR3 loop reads CASSEAQWVGAEAFF. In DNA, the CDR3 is TGTGCCAGCAGTGAAGCGCAGTGGGTGGGGGCTGAAGCTTTCTTT.

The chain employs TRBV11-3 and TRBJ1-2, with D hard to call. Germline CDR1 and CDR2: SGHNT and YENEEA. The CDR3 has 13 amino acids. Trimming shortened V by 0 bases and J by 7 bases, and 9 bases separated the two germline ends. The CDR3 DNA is TGTGCCAGCAGCTTAGATTCGGGTCGTGGCTACACCTTC. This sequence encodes CASSLDSGRGYTF.

The CDR3 DNA reads TGTGCCAGCAGTTACGCGGGGGAAGAGACCCAGTACTTC. It is translated as CASSYAGEETQYF. V usage is TRBV6-5 and J usage is TRBJ2-5; 7 bases agree with TRBD2. J gave up 3 bases and V 2 bases, and 0 bases lay outside the gene matches. The CDR3 extends over 13 amino acids. Germline V gives CDR1 MNHEY, CDR2 SVGAGI.

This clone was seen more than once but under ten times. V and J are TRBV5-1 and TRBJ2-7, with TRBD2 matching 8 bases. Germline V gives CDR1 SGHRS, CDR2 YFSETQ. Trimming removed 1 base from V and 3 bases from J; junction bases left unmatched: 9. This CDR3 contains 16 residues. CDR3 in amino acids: CASSLSGGLDLYEQYF. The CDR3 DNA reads TGCGCCAGCAGCTTGTCGGGGGGGCTTGACCTCTACGAGCAGTACTTC.

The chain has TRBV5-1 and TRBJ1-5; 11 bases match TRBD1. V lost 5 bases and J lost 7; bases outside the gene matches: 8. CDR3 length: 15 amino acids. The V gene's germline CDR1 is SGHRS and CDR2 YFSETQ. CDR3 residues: CASRPGQGEGQPQHF. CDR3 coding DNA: TGCGCCAGCAGACCGGGACAGGGGGAAGGGCAGCCCCAGCATTTT.

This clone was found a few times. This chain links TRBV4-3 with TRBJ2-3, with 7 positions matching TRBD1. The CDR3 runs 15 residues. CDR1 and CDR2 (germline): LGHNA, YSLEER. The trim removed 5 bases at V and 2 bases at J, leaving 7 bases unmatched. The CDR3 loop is CASSNTGASTDTQYF. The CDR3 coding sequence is TGCGCCAGCAGCAACACAGGGGCCTCCACAGATACGCAGTATTTT.

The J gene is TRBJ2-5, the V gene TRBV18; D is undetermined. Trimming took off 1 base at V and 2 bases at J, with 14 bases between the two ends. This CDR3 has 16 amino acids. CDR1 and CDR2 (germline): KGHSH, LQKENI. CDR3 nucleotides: TGTGCCAGCTCACCACGGTGGAGTCTACTTCAAGAGACCCAGTACTTC. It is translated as CASSPRWSLLQETQYF. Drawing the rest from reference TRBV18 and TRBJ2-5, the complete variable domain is NAGVMQNPRHLVRRRGQEARLRCSPMKGHSHVYWYRQLPEEGLKFMVYLQKENIIDESGMPKERFSAEFPKEGPSILRIQQVVRGDSAAYFCASSPRWSLLQETQYFGPGTRLLVL.

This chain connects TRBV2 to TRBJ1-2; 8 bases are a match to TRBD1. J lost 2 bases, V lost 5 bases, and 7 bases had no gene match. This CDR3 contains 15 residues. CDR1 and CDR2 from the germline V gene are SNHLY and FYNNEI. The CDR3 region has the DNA TGTGCCAGCAGTTTAGGGACAGGAGACAACTATGGCTACACCTTC. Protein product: CASSLGTGDNYGYTF.

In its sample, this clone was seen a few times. CDR3 DNA: TGTGCCAGCAGTACCCGGGGCTATGGCTACACCTTC. Encoded protein: CASSTRGYGYTF. The chain links TRBV7-9 to TRBJ1-2; D ambiguous. This CDR3 is built from 12 residues. V was pared by 6 bases and J by 4 bases, with 9 bases between. The germline V gene encodes CDR1 SEHNR and CDR2 FQNEAQ (reference sequence). The full variable domain, with the rest looked up from reference TRBV7-9 and TRBJ1-2, is DTGVSQNPRHKITKRGQNVTFRCDPISEHNRLYWYRQTLGQGPEFLTYFQNEAQLEKSRLLSDRFSAERPKGSFSTLEIQRTEQGDSAMYLCASSTRGYGYTFGSGTRLTVV.

Here the CDR3 reads CASSPQIGRDTQYF. The CDR3 DNA is TGTGCCAGCAGCCCACAGATCGGGCGAGATACGCAGTATTTT. The chain links TRBV6-5 to TRBJ2-3; D unclear. This CDR3 spans 14 amino acids. The germline V and J ends were trimmed by 6 bases and 5 bases, with 15 bases remaining between them. The germline CDR1 and CDR2 sequences are MNHEY and SVGAGI.

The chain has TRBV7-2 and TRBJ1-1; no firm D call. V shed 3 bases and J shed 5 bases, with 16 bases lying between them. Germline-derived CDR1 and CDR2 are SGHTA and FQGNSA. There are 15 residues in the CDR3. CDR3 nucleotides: TGTGCCAGCAGCTTTTTTTGGGAGTTAGGAACTGAAGCTTTCTTT. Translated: CASSFFWELGTEAFF.

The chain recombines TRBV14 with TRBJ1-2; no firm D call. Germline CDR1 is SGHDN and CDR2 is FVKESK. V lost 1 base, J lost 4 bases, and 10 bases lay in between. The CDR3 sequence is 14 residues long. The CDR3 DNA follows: TGTGCCAGCAGCCAAGTAGCGCCCGCCTATGGCTACACCTTC. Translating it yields CASSQVAPAYGYTF.

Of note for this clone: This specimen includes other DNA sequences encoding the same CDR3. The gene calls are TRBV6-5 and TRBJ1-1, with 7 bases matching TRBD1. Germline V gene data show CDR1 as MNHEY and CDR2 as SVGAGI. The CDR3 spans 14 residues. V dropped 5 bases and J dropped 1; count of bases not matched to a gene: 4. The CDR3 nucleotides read TGTGCCAGCAGTGCACGGACAGGGAACACTGAAGCTTTCTTT. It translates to CASSARTGNTEAFF.

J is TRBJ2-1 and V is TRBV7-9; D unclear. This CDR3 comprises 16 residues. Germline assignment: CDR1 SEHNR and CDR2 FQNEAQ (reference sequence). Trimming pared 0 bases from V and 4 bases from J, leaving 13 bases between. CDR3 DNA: TGTGCCAGCAGCTTAGCTTGGGCAGAGTCTTACAATGAGCAGTTCTTC. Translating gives CASSLAWAESYNEQFF.

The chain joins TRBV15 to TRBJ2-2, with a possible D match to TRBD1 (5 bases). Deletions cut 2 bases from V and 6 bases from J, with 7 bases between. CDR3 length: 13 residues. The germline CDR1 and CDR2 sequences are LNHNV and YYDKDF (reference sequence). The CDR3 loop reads CATSRQGAGELFF. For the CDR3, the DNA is TGTGCCACCAGCAGACAGGGCGCCGGGGAGCTGTTTTTT.

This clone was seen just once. CDR3 sequence: CASSFYREGNQPQHF. CDR3 DNA sequence: TGTGCCAGCAGCTTCTACAGGGAAGGCAATCAGCCCCAGCATTTT. The V and J genes are TRBV5-5 and TRBJ1-5; D may be TRBD1 (6 bases). With 2 bases removed from V and 2 bases from J, the gap between germline ends came to 11 bases. The CDR3 extends over 15 amino acids. The germline gives CDR1 SGHKS, CDR2 YYEKEE (reference sequence).